One sample yielded the 8 T cell receptor beta chains listed below, sequenced in a study of identical twins. TCRdb recomputed calls from the 5' RACE reads with MiXCR, one row per CDR3 protein. The data contain about 470,000 distinct CDR3 sequences, 20% to 30% of them singletons. The same specimen was also included in a second study, on T cells expressing NK-cell markers.

Input material: CD4+ T cells sorted from blood. These receptors came from a woman aged 18-29 years in good health.

This chain uses TRBV6-6 with TRBJ1-1, with TRBD1 matching 7 bases. CDR1 is MNHNY and CDR2 is SVGAGI in the germline V gene (reference sequence). Trimming cost V 3 bases and J 10 bases; bases outside gene matches: 2. This CDR3 is built from 11 residues. The CDR3 coding sequence is TGTGCCAGCAGTTATAACAGGGGAGCTTTCTTT. Translation: CASSYNRGAFF.

This clonotype has only one observation. The rearrangement joins TRBV15 to TRBJ2-1, with a possible D match to TRBD1 (6 bases). V was clipped by 1 base and J by 7 bases, with 8 bases between them. The CDR3 is made up of 13 amino acids. Germline CDR1 and CDR2: LNHNV and YYDKDF (reference sequence). The CDR3 protein is CATSRGGQNEQFF. In DNA form, the CDR3 reads TGTGCCACCAGCAGAGGCGGACAGAATGAGCAGTTCTTC. The variable domain in full, with the rest retrieved from reference TRBV15 and TRBJ2-1, is DAMVIQNPRYQVTQFGKPVTLSCSQTLNHNVMYWYQQKSSQAPKLLFHYYDKDFNNEADTPDNFQSRRPNTSFCFLDIRSPGLGDTAMYLCATSRGGQNEQFFGPGTRLTVL.

The chain links TRBV5-1 to TRBJ2-1; tentative D call: TRBD2 (6 bases). The CDR3 is 14 amino acids. Germline values: CDR1 SGHRS, CDR2 YFSETQ. V was trimmed by 0 bases and J by 9 bases, leaving 13 bases between them. CDR3 protein: CASSLGLELAEQFF. The CDR3 DNA follows: TGCGCCAGCAGCTTGGGACTAGAACTGGCTGAGCAGTTCTTC.

This clonotype was recorded a few times. This chain joins TRBV5-1 and TRBJ1-6, with D unclear. Germline-derived CDR1 and CDR2 are SGHRS and YFSETQ. This CDR3 comprises 14 residues. Trimming removed 4 bases at V and 8 bases at J, with 13 bases between. The CDR3 region has the DNA TGCGCCAGCAGCAAGACTAGGCTCGATTCACCCCTCCACTTT. Translation: CASSKTRLDSPLHF.

The chain has TRBV7-2 and TRBJ2-1; 8 nucleotides match TRBD2. V gave up 3 bases and J gave up 8 bases; unmatched junction bases: 3. CDR1 is SGHTA, CDR2 FQGNSA, per germline. The CDR3 has 13 residues. CDR3 sequence reads: CASSFWRGDEQFF. Here the CDR3 DNA reads TGTGCCAGCAGCTTCTGGCGGGGGGATGAGCAGTTCTTC.

The table lists this clonotype with a few counts. The rearrangement links TRBV20-1 to TRBJ2-5, with TRBD2 identical over 11 bases. The CDR3 has 13 amino acids. From germline, CDR1 is DFQATT and CDR2 SNEGSKA (reference sequence). V lost 3 bases and J lost 3; bases outside the gene matches: 0. The CDR3 DNA is TGCAGTGCTAGGGGACTAGCGGAAGAGACCCAGTACTTC. The encoded protein is CSARGLAEETQYF.

This clonotype showed up just a few times. This chain uses TRBV11-3 with TRBJ2-1, with 7 bases matching TRBD1. The CDR3 runs 14 residues. The J segment lost 4 bases and the V segment lost 3 bases, leaving 3 bases of the junction unmatched. The germline V gene encodes CDR1 SGHNT and CDR2 YENEEA. The CDR3: CASSFSGQYNEQFF. In DNA, the CDR3 is TGTGCCAGCAGCTTTTCGGGACAGTACAATGAGCAGTTCTTC.

The chain joins TRBV12-3 or TRBV12-4 to TRBJ1-1; 9 nucleotides align to TRBD1. The V segment lost 0 bases and the J segment 6 bases; nucleotides outside the gene matches: 5. The CDR3 is made up of 15 amino acids. The CDR3 spells CASSLAGQGRSEAFF. The CDR3 nucleotides are TGTGCCAGCAGTTTAGCAGGACAGGGGAGGTCTGAAGCTTTCTTT.